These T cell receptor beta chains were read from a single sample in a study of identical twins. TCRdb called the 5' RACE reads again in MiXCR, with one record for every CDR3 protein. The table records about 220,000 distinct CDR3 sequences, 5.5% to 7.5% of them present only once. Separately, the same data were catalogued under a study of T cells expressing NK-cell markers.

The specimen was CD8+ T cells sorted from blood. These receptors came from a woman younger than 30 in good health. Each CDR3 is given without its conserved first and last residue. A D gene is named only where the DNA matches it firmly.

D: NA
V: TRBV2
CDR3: ASNRRAYEQY

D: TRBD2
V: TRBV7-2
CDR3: ASSPGPGGDYEQY

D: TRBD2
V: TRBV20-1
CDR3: SAPGLAGGKSYNEQF

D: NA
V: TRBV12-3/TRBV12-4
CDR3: ASTADSIEAF

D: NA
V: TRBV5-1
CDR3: ASSSVRPNTEAF

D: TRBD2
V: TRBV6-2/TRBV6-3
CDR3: ASSVLAGEDEQF

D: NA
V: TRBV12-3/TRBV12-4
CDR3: ASSLDPTEAF

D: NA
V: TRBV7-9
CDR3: ASSSRELVEQY

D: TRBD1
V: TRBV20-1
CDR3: SARSTGGPLNTYNEQF

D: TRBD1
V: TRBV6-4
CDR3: ASGTGVDTDTQY

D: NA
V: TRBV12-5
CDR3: ASGGQKNTEAF

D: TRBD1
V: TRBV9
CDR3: ASSPGTATGNTIY

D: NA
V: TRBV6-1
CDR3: ASSDLPYNEQF

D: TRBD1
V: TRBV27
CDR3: ASSTGTVYEQY

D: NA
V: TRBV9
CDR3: ASSPDETYEQY

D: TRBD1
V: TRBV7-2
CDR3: ASSHQLRWDREP

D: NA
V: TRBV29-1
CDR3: SVGGYEQY

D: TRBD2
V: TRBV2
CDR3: AGRVGSADTQY

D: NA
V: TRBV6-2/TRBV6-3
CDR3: ASSYFTEQF

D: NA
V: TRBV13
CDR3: ASSLGPEGPNTIY

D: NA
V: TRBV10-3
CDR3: AISEGQMNTEAF

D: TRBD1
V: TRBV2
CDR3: ASSGTGGHEKLF

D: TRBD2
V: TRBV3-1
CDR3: ASSQVQREGIYQETQY

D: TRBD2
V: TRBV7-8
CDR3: ASSLRSGSGYEQY

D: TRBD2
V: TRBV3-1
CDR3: ASTPTSGYQETQY

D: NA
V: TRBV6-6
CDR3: ASWEGANEQY